These 10 T cell receptor beta chains were sequenced from one sample in a study of blood T cell repertoires in COVID-19 (dated by TCRdb to about 2020). The protocol used for the library was the immunoSEQ multiplex PCR assay. This is the immuneACCESS table as TCRdb keeps it, with only in-frame sequences that have V and J called. A part of the clones is gone; compared with another copy, unresolved V genes explain less than half, and the rest is unexplained. Within this sample are some 37,000 clones, with approximately 90% of them counted one time only. Jointly, the top ten make up around 4.8% of the sample. The sequencing input was peripheral blood. The receptors shown here come from a human donor in a cohort sampled during active COVID-19.

This chain's CDR3 is CAIREEGGGELFF. The CDR3 DNA sequence: TGTGCCATCAGGGAGGAGGGAGGCGGGGAGCTGTTTTTT. This rearrangement joins TRBV10-3 to TRBJ2-2; D is perhaps TRBD2 (6 bases). The germline gives CDR1 ENHRY, CDR2 SYGVKD. V lost 6 bases to trimming and J lost 7 bases, with 12 bases between them. The CDR3 contains 13 residues.

The chain joins TRBV11-2 to TRBJ1-5; perhaps TRBD1 as D (6 bases). The CDR3 runs 13 residues. Trimming pared 3 bases from V and 5 bases from J, leaving 8 bases between. The germline gives CDR1 SGHAT, CDR2 FQNNGV. The CDR3 loop is CASSLNRDQPQHF. The CDR3 bases are TGTGCCAGCAGCTTGAACAGGGATCAGCCCCAGCATTTT. The entire variable domain, with the rest obtained from reference TRBV11-2 and TRBJ1-5, is as follows: EAGVAQSPRYKIIEKRQSVAFWCNPISGHATLYWYQQILGQGPKLLIQFQNNGVVDDSQLPKDRFSAERLKGVDSTLKIQPAKLEDSAVYLCASSLNRDQPQHFGDGTRLSIL.

The J gene is TRBJ2-2, the V gene TRBV10-2, with 9 bases aligning to TRBD1. Germline loops: CDR1 WSHSY, CDR2 SAAADI. Trimming took 4 bases from V and 0 from J; bases not matched to a gene: 6. The length of the CDR3 is 17 residues. CDR3 region: CASSGGTGPANTGELFF. In nucleotides, the CDR3 is TGCGCCAGCAGTGGGGGGACAGGGCCAGCGAACACCGGGGAGCTGTTTTTT.

This chain joins TRBV19 and TRBJ2-1; 12 nucleotides agree with TRBD2. The CDR3 has 15 residues. Germline CDR1 reads LNHDA; CDR2 reads SQIVND (reference sequence). The V gene end was trimmed by 5 bases and the J gene end by 9 bases; junction bases not matched to a gene: 8. The CDR3 loop is CASSLGLAGPTEQFF. CDR3 DNA sequence: TGTGCCAGTAGTCTCGGACTAGCGGGACCCACTGAGCAGTTCTTC.

This sequence joins TRBV18 and TRBJ2-3, with 11 positions matching TRBD2. The V and J ends lost 5 bases and 3 bases, in that order; junction bases with no gene match: 4. This CDR3 contains 15 residues. Germline CDR1 is KGHSH and CDR2 is LQKENI. CDR3 protein: CASSTRTSGTDTQYF. The CDR3 DNA reads TGTGCCAGCTCAACCAGGACTAGCGGGACAGATACGCAGTATTTT.

The rearrangement links TRBV12-3 or TRBV12-4 to TRBJ2-3; D may be TRBD2 (6 bases). CDR3 length: 13 amino acids. With 5 bases removed from V and 3 bases from J, the gap between germline ends came to 9 bases. CDR3 sequence (DNA): TGTGCCAGCAGTATTAGCGGAACAGATACGCAGTATTTT. It codes for CASSISGTDTQYF.

This chain's CDR3 is CASSYSLSGRADEQYF. CDR3 nucleotides: TGTGCCAGCAGTTACTCCCTTAGCGGGAGGGCCGACGAGCAGTACTTC. The V call is TRBV6-2 or TRBV6-3, the J call TRBJ2-7; TRBD2 agrees at 11 bases. J was trimmed by 5 bases and V by 0 bases; bases with no gene match: 6. This CDR3 is built from 16 residues. CDR1 MNHEY and CDR2 SVGEGT come from the germline V gene.

This clone has just one count. V is TRBV6-6 and J is TRBJ2-4; possibly TRBD1 for D (8 bases). The ends were cut back, 3 bases at V and 7 bases at J, with 19 bases in the middle. Germline CDR1 reads MNHNY; CDR2 reads SVGAGI (reference sequence). The CDR3 length is 16 residues. The CDR3 region is CASSYNTGGGGNIQYF. CDR3 coding DNA: TGTGCCAGCAGTTATAATACAGGGGGGGGAGGGAACATTCAGTACTTC.

The chain employs TRBV11-3 and TRBJ2-7, with D possibly being TRBD1 (6 bases). CDR3 size: 13 residues. In germline, CDR1 is SGHNT, CDR2 YENEEA. V was clipped by 5 bases and J by 1 base, with 9 bases between them. Written as DNA, the CDR3 is TGTGCCAGCAGCCCTGGACAGTCCTACGAGCAGTACTTC. It yields the protein CASSPGQSYEQYF.

This chain links TRBV19 with TRBJ1-1, with 7 bases identical to TRBD1. Germline V gene lookup returns CDR1 LNHDA and CDR2 SQIVND (reference sequence). Losses at the gene ends were 3 bases for V and 1 base for J; bases not matched to a gene: 2. The CDR3 length is 14 residues. The CDR3 DNA is TGTGCCAGTAGTATCGGACAGGCGAACACTGAAGCTTTCTTT. Translated, it gives CASSIGQANTEAFF.